Each of the 26 T cell receptor beta chains below was sequenced from the same sample in a study of control samples from healthy donors and cancer patients. Clones were read by immunoSEQ multiplex PCR, and TCRdb kept only the in-frame ones, dropping some. This sample carries over 110,000 clones, around nine tenths of them seen once, and the ten largest clones take roughly 8.7%. The specimen was blood. The receptors were sampled from a woman in her 30s in good health.

This clone was seen a single time. CDR3 loop: CASSLRPPGQVTDTQYF. The CDR3 nucleotides are TGTGCCAGCAGCTTAAGGCCTCCGGGACAGGTCACAGATACGCAGTATTTT. The V and J genes are TRBV11-2 and TRBJ2-3, with TRBD1 identical over 8 bases. CDR3 length: 17 amino acids. With 2 bases clipped from V and 2 bases from J, the junction kept 9 bases outside the gene matches. CDR1 and CDR2 from the germline V gene are SGHAT and FQNNGV.

V is TRBV18 and J is TRBJ2-7; 8 bases agree with TRBD2. The V and J ends lost 1 base and 4 bases, in that order; junction bases with no gene match: 6. Germline CDR1 is KGHSH and CDR2 is LQKENI. The CDR3 totals 15 residues. DNA for the CDR3: TGTGCCAGCTCACCACGGCTAGCGGGCTCTTACGAGCAGTACTTC. This encodes CASSPRLAGSYEQYF.

This rearrangement joins TRBV7-3 to TRBJ2-1; D uncertain. CDR3 length: 15 amino acids. CDR1 SGHTA and CDR2 FQGTGA come from the germline V gene. Trimming pared 1 base from V and 2 bases from J, leaving 9 bases between. The CDR3 protein is CASSLIQDPYNEQFF. The CDR3 nucleotides read TGTGCCAGCAGCTTAATCCAGGACCCCTACAATGAGCAGTTCTTC.

V and J are TRBV5-4 and TRBJ2-1; TRBD2 aligns across 7 bases. V was pared by 0 bases and J by 3 bases, with 6 bases of the junction left unmatched. This CDR3 spans 16 amino acids. Germline V gene sequence: CDR1 SGHNT, CDR2 YYREEE (reference sequence). The DNA for the CDR3 is TGTGCCAGCAGCTTGGCCGGACTAGTCAACTACAATGAGCAGTTCTTC. Encoded protein: CASSLAGLVNYNEQFF.

The rearrangement links TRBV24-1 to TRBJ2-1, with 10 bases matching TRBD1. The germline gives CDR1 KGHDR, CDR2 SFDVKD. This CDR3 has 18 residues. J was trimmed by 0 bases and V by 3 bases; bases with no gene match: 7. As DNA, the CDR3 is TGTGCCACCAGTGATCCCTCCCGGACAGGGGGCTCCTACAATGAGCAGTTCTTC. Its protein is CATSDPSRTGGSYNEQFF.

V and J are TRBV6-1 and TRBJ2-5; D ambiguous. Trimming cost V 2 bases and J 5 bases, with 9 bases left between them. CDR3 size: 13 residues. Germline lookup yields CDR1 MNHNS and CDR2 SASEGT. The chain's CDR3 is CASSESRPETQYF. The DNA for the CDR3 is TGTGCCAGCAGTGAATCTCGACCGGAGACCCAGTACTTC.

This clone was seen a few times. CDR3 sequence (DNA): TGTGCCAGCTCACCGGGGGGGTCCAAATACGAGCAGTACTTC. Protein: CASSPGGSKYEQYF. The chain uses TRBV18 and TRBJ2-7; 7 bases align to TRBD2. The CDR3 sequence is 14 residues long. J gave up 4 bases and V 3 bases, and 6 bases lay outside the gene matches. Germline CDR1 reads KGHSH; CDR2 reads LQKENI.

The V and J genes are TRBV6-5 and TRBJ1-2, with D perhaps TRBD1 (5 bases). The germline V gene has CDR1 MNHEY and CDR2 SVGAGI. This CDR3 spans 15 amino acids. Deletions cut 0 bases from V and 5 bases from J, with 13 bases between. In DNA form, the CDR3 reads TGTGCCAGCAGTTACTCGAACAGTGGGGGGTATGGCTACACCTTC. Translating it yields CASSYSNSGGYGYTF.

The V gene is TRBV30, the J gene TRBJ1-3; no reliable D call. The germline CDR1 and CDR2 sequences are GTSNPN and SVGIG (reference sequence). The CDR3 totals 14 residues. V gave up 2 bases and J gave up 0 bases, with 8 bases separating them. CDR3 DNA: TGTGCCTGGAGTCCAGGAAACTCTGGAAACACCATATATTTT. Translated, it gives CAWSPGNSGNTIYF.

This clone was detected only once. This chain uses TRBV5-4 with TRBJ2-1; 10 bases are a match to TRBD2. CDR1 and CDR2 (germline): SGHNT, YYREEE (reference sequence). This CDR3 comprises 16 residues. Trimming took 5 bases from V and 2 from J; bases not matched to a gene: 7. The CDR3 reads CASSVASGSTYNEQFF. CDR3 DNA: TGTGCCAGCAGTGTGGCTAGCGGGAGTACCTACAATGAGCAGTTCTTC.

V gene TRBV9 combines with J gene TRBJ2-7; D possibly uses TRBD1 or TRBD2 (5 bases each). The CDR3 is made up of 15 amino acids. Per germline, CDR1 SGDLS and CDR2 YYNGEE. Trimming cost V 2 bases and J 7 bases, with 19 bases left between them. CDR3 sequence: CASSVGRWVTGEQYF. CDR3 in DNA: TGTGCCAGCAGCGTGGGACGGTGGGTAACTGGTGAGCAGTACTTC.

Note on this clone: No conserved phenylalanine or tryptophan ends this CDR3, so it is likely a read error. The chain has TRBV6-1 and TRBJ1-1; 7 positions agree with TRBD1. CDR3 length: 17 residues. The V gene's germline CDR1 is MNHNS and CDR2 SASEGT. The trim removed 3 bases at V and 1 base at J, leaving 11 bases unmatched. CDR3 coding DNA: TGTGCCAGCAGTGAGAACCCAAGACAGGGTTGGAACACTGAAGCTTTCCTT. Translating gives CASSENPRQGWNTEAFL.

This clone was observed a handful of times. V is TRBV2 and J is TRBJ1-2, with 9 bases aligning to TRBD1. This CDR3 spans 16 amino acids. From germline, CDR1 is SNHLY and CDR2 FYNNEI. J was trimmed by 7 bases and V by 5 bases; bases with no gene match: 14. The CDR3: CASSLKLTGGVFGYTF. As DNA, the CDR3 is TGTGCCAGCAGTCTAAAACTAACAGGGGGCGTCTTTGGCTACACCTTC.

This clone has just a few counts. In DNA, the CDR3 is TGCGCCAGCAGCTTGGCGCGGGCAGGGGAGACCCAGTACTTC. Its translation: CASSLARAGETQYF. V and J are TRBV5-1 and TRBJ2-5; tentatively, D is TRBD1 or TRBD2 (5 bases each). Germline-derived CDR1 and CDR2 are SGHRS and YFSETQ. The CDR3 runs 14 residues. Trimming removed 0 bases at V and 5 bases at J, with 11 bases between.

The chain is built from TRBV7-8 and TRBJ1-1; D is uncertain. V was shortened by 5 bases and J by 1 base, with 8 bases between the two germline ends. CDR1 and CDR2 (germline): SGHVS, FQNEAQ. The CDR3 is 13 amino acids. DNA for the CDR3: TGTGCCAGCAGCAAAGATAGGAACACTGAAGCTTTCTTT. As protein: CASSKDRNTEAFF.

This clone appeared a few times. The J gene is TRBJ1-1, the V gene TRBV20-1, with no clear D. The germline V and J ends were trimmed by 2 bases and 5 bases, with 6 bases remaining between them. Germline assignment: CDR1 DFQATT and CDR2 SNEGSKA (reference sequence). CDR3 length: 11 residues. The CDR3 reads CSARRETEAFF. The DNA for the CDR3 is TGCAGTGCTAGACGGGAGACTGAAGCTTTCTTT.

The V call is TRBV28, the J call TRBJ1-2; D is ambiguous. Germline-derived CDR1 and CDR2 are MDHEN and SYDVKM. Between the trimmed V and J ends, which lost 5 bases and 3 bases, there was a span of 7 bases. This CDR3 comprises 12 residues. CDR3 in amino acids: CASSVLHYGYTF. DNA of the CDR3: TGTGCCAGCAGTGTCCTACACTATGGCTACACCTTC.

This chain links TRBV7-2 with TRBJ2-5; 8 positions agree with TRBD2. With V trimmed by 4 bases and J by 0 bases, 4 bases remained unmatched. Germline CDR1 reads SGHTA; CDR2 reads FQGNSA. The CDR3 is 15 residues long. CDR3 nucleotide sequence: TGTGCCAGCAGCTGGGGACTAGGTTACCAAGAGACCCAGTACTTC. Translating it yields CASSWGLGYQETQYF.

This chain links TRBV25-1 with TRBJ2-7; TRBD1 matches 7 bases. This CDR3 comprises 12 residues. The germline V gene encodes CDR1 MGHDK and CDR2 SYGVNS. V lost 6 bases to trimming and J lost 9 bases; unmatched junction nucleotides: 8. The CDR3 spells CASRGQTLGQYF. CDR3 DNA sequence: TGTGCCAGCAGGGGACAGACCCTTGGGCAGTACTTC.

This clone was picked up one time. The chain uses TRBV7-9 and TRBJ2-3; D remains unclear. V was clipped by 1 base and J by 1 base, with 9 bases between them. Germline assignment: CDR1 SEHNR and CDR2 FQNEAQ (reference sequence). CDR3 length equals 15 residues. The CDR3 sequence is CASSLGDSRTDTQYF. DNA for the CDR3: TGTGCCAGCAGCTTAGGTGACTCCCGCACAGATACGCAGTATTTT.

This chain uses TRBV30 with TRBJ1-5; 7 nucleotides match TRBD1. Germline V gene data show CDR1 as GTSNPN and CDR2 as SVGIG (reference sequence). The CDR3 has 11 amino acids. J lost 9 bases, V lost 5 bases, and 4 bases had no gene match. Here the CDR3 reads CAWDRDGPQHF. In DNA, the CDR3 is TGTGCCTGGGACAGGGATGGGCCCCAGCATTTT.

The rearrangement uses TRBV6-2 or TRBV6-3 and TRBJ2-1; D gene uncertain. V was pared by 4 bases and J by 5 bases, with 12 bases between. From germline, CDR1 is MNHEY and CDR2 SVGEGT. The CDR3 totals 14 residues. The CDR3 nucleotides are TGTGCCAGCAGTTTGTGGGCCGAAGACAATGAGCAGTTCTTC. Protein sequence: CASSLWAEDNEQFF.

The rearrangement links TRBV11-2 to TRBJ1-4; D is unclear. V lost 0 bases and J 7 bases, leaving 12 bases between the germline ends. CDR3 length: 15 residues. Looked up from germline, CDR1 is SGHAT and CDR2 is FQNNGV. This CDR3 is CASSLEGYFTEKLFF. The CDR3, as DNA: TGTGCCAGCAGCTTAGAGGGGTATTTTACTGAAAAACTGTTTTTT.

This chain joins TRBV30 and TRBJ1-3; no clear D. Germline V gene lookup returns CDR1 GTSNPN and CDR2 SVGIG (reference sequence). V gave up 2 bases and J gave up 4 bases, with 24 bases separating them. The CDR3 spans 18 residues. The CDR3 reads CAWSSEASPDPLGNTIYF. CDR3 DNA sequence: TGTGCCTGGAGTTCCGAGGCGAGCCCAGACCCTCTGGGAAACACCATATATTTT.

The chain is built from TRBV4-2 and TRBJ1-1; weak D call: TRBD1 (5 bases). Deletions cut 1 base from V and 1 base from J, with 10 bases between. CDR1 is LGHNA and CDR2 is YNFKEQ in the germline V gene. The CDR3 is 15 amino acids. For the CDR3, the DNA is TGTGCCAGCAGCCAAGGGGGGGGTAGGAACACTGAAGCTTTCTTT. It encodes CASSQGGGRNTEAFF.

This chain uses TRBV19 with TRBJ2-3, with D unclear. V lost 2 bases and J lost 7, with 10 bases in between. CDR3 length equals 13 residues. Germline CDR1 reads LNHDA; CDR2 reads SQIVND (reference sequence). CDR3 protein: CASSISDHHTQYF. In DNA, the CDR3 is TGTGCCAGTAGTATATCGGACCACCATACGCAGTATTTT.